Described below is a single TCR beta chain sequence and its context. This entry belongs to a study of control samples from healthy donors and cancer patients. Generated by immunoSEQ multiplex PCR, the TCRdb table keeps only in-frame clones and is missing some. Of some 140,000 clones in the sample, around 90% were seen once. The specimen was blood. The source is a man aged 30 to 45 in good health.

This CDR3 is CASNAGAAPEAFF. The CDR3 bases are TGTGCCAGTAACGCGGGCGCTGCACCAGAAGCTTTCTTT. The rearrangement joins TRBV19 to TRBJ1-1; D gene uncertain. Germline V gene data show CDR1 as LNHDA and CDR2 as SQIVND (reference sequence). Trimming took off 7 bases at V and 8 bases at J, with 17 bases between the two ends. The CDR3 loop spans 13 amino acids.